The rows below give T cell receptor beta chains drawn from one sample of a study of beta chain features in type 1 diabetes. The assay was immunoSEQ multiplex PCR, and TCRdb's table has in-frame clones only and misses some. The sample consists of 550,000 to 850,000 clones, roughly 12% of them appearing once. The specimen sequenced was naive CD4+ T cells from blood. The receptors come from a man aged 18 to 29 with type 1 diabetes. The CDR3 runs from the conserved cysteine through the conserved F or W. A D gene is named only where the DNA matches it firmly. The listing skips clone size in some rows; elsewhere it reads once, few, many or a size class.

.,TRBV7-2,TRBJ2-3,.,TGTGCCAGCAGCGGCGCGACGCCCGGGTTAGATACGCAGTATTTT,CASSGATPGLDTQYF
.,TRBV28,TRBJ2-2,.,TGTGCCAGCAGTCCCGGACAGAACACCGGGGAGCTGTTTTTT,CASSPGQNTGELFF
.,TRBV4-1,TRBJ1-2,TRBD1,TGCGCCAGCAGCCAAGAACAGGGGATGTGGGACTATGGCTACACCTTC,CASSQEQGMWDYGYTF
.,TRBV28,TRBJ2-5,.,TGTGCCAGCGCTAGAGGAACCCAGTACTTC,CASARGTQYF
few,TRBV9,TRBJ2-2,.,TGTGCCAGCAGCGTAGGTGGTTCCACCGGGGAGCTGTTTTTT,CASSVGGSTGELFF
.,TRBV30,TRBJ1-6,.,TGTGCCTGGAGTACTCAGGGGTCCCTCCACTTT,CAWSTQGSLHF
few,TRBV25-1,TRBJ1-6,.,TGTGCCAGCAGGGCAATGGGGACGGGGTCACCCCTCCACTTT,CASRAMGTGSPLHF
.,TRBV7-2,TRBJ1-1,.,TGTGCCAGCAGCCTTCGGACAGAAGCTTTCTTT,CASSLRTEAFF
few,TRBV30,TRBJ1-5,.,TGTGCCTGGAGTATAAATTTTCAGCCCCAGCATTTT,CAWSINFQPQHF
few,TRBV19,TRBJ2-2,TRBD1,TGTGCCACCTTCGGGACAGGCCACCCGAACACCGGGGAGCTGTTTTTT,CATFGTGHPNTGELFF
.,TRBV30,TRBJ1-2,TRBD1,TGTGCCTGGAGTCCCCCCGGACAGGGTCGGTATGGCTACACCTTC,CAWSPPGQGRYGYTF
.,TRBV5-6,TRBJ1-1,.,TGTGCCAGCAGCTCCAGGACTGAAGCTTTCTTT,CASSSRTEAFF
few,TRBV27,TRBJ2-1,TRBD2,TGTGCCAGCAGTTTATCCCGACCGGGACTAGGTTCCGGTGAGCAGTTCTTC,CASSLSRPGLGSGEQFF
few,TRBV5-1,TRBJ2-3,.,TGCGCCAGCGGCCCCAGGGGTCGGGTCGCCATGGGAGATACGCAGTATTTT,CASGPRGRVAMGDTQYF
few,TRBV29-1,TRBJ1-1,.,TGCAGCTCCTGGGGAGCGAACACTGAAGCTTTCTTT,CSSWGANTEAFF
few,TRBV10-3,TRBJ2-3,TRBD1,TGTGCCATCAGTGAGCAGACTGACAGGGTAACAGATACGCAGTATTTT,CAISEQTDRVTDTQYF
few,TRBV14,TRBJ1-4,.,TGTGCCAGCAGCCAAGATCAAGCGAGGAACAATGAAAAACTGTTTTTT,CASSQDQARNNEKLFF
few,TRBV30,TRBJ1-1,.,TGTGCCTGGAATGCGGGGCTCGCTTTCTTT,CAWNAGLAFF
few,TRBV7-8,TRBJ1-1,.,TGTGCCAGCAGTAGTACCAGGGACGCCACTGAAGCTTTCTTT,CASSSTRDATEAFF
.,TRBV4-1,TRBJ1-4,.,TGCGCCAGCAGCCAAGACCGGCAGGGTTGGGAAAAACTGTTTTTT,CASSQDRQGWEKLFF
few,TRBV2,TRBJ1-2,.,TGTGCCAGCAAACCCTTGGAACACACCTATGGCTACACCTTC,CASKPLEHTYGYTF
.,TRBV6-5,TRBJ1-1,.,TGTGCCAGCAGTTACTCCCGCATGGGCACTGAAGCTTTCTTT,CASSYSRMGTEAFF
few,TRBV4-1,TRBJ2-7,.,TGCGCCAGCAGCCAATCCTACCGACAGTCCTCCTACGAGCAGTACTTC,CASSQSYRQSSYEQYF
.,TRBV6-1,TRBJ2-6,.,TGTGCCAGCAGTGAAAAGCGGGACAGAAGTTCTCTCTCTGGGGCCAACGTCCTGACTTTC,CASSEKRDRSSLSGANVLTF
few,TRBV9,TRBJ2-5,.,TGTGCCAGCAGCCAGACCCTCCGCCAAGAGACCCAGTACTTC,CASSQTLRQETQYF
few,TRBV25-1,TRBJ1-2,.,TGTGCCAGCAGTGACTCCCGGACAGCTAACTATGGCTACACCTTC,CASSDSRTANYGYTF
.,TRBV28,TRBJ2-7,TRBD1,TGTGCCAGCAGTTTATGGTGGACAGGGACCTACGAGCAGTACTTC,CASSLWWTGTYEQYF
.,TRBV7-2,TRBJ2-7,.,TGTGCCAGCTCCCTTGGACTTTCCAGGGAGCAGTACTTC,CASSLGLSREQYF
.,TRBV18,TRBJ2-5,.,TGTGCCAGCTCACCAAGCCCAGTGACCCAGTACTTC,CASSPSPVTQYF
few,TRBV7-8,TRBJ1-3,.,TGTGCCAGCAGCTATATGGGGACGGTCTCTGGAAACACCATATATTTT,CASSYMGTVSGNTIYF
few,TRBV25-1,TRBJ2-3,.,TGTGCCAGCAGTGAATTCGGGGCTCTGACGACAGATACGCAGTATTTT,CASSEFGALTTDTQYF
few,TRBV4-1,TRBJ2-2,.,TGCGCCAGCAGCCAACCCAGGGGAAACACCGGGGAGCTGTTTTTT,CASSQPRGNTGELFF
.,TRBV11-2,TRBJ2-5,TRBD2,TGTGCCAGCAGCTCCTATCTTAGCGGGGGGGCGGAGACCCAGTACTTC,CASSSYLSGGAETQYF
few,TRBV9,TRBJ2-3,TRBD2,TGTGCCAGCAGCGTAACAGCGGGGGGGACTACTAGCACAGATACGCAGTATTTT,CASSVTAGGTTSTDTQYF
few,TRBV7-9,TRBJ1-1,.,TGTGCCAGCAGAGTCGGGGGCAGGGTTGACACTGAAGCTTTCTTT,CASRVGGRVDTEAFF
.,TRBV29-1,TRBJ1-1,.,TGCAGCGTTGAAGGAGAGGGGGTGAACACTGAAGCTTTCTTT,CSVEGEGVNTEAFF
.,TRBV7-8,TRBJ2-6,.,TGTGCCAGCAGCTTAAGGAGCTCTGGGGCCAACGTCCTGACTTTC,CASSLRSSGANVLTF
.,TRBV19,TRBJ2-6,.,TGTGCCAGGCCAAGGCGGTCAGACCCTTCCTCTGGGGCCAACGTCCTGACTTTC,CARPRRSDPSSGANVLTF
.,TRBV19,TRBJ2-5,.,TGTGCCAGTAGTTCAGCACAGGGACGACAAGAGACCCAGTACTTC,CASSSAQGRQETQYF
.,TRBV7-9,TRBJ1-5,.,TGTGCCAGCAGCTTTGGCCGCAGTAGCAATCAGCCCCAGCATTTT,CASSFGRSSNQPQHF
.,TRBV5-1,TRBJ2-3,TRBD1,TGCGCCAGCAGCCTCACAGGGGAGACGCAGTATTTT,CASSLTGETQYF
.,TRBV5-4,TRBJ1-6,.,TGTGCCAGCATTCCGAGATGGGGTATGAATTCACCCCTCCACTTT,CASIPRWGMNSPLHF
.,TRBV19,TRBJ2-3,.,TGTGCCAGTAGTCCTTCCACAGATACGCAGTATTTT,CASSPSTDTQYF
few,TRBV7-8,TRBJ1-2,.,TGTGCCAGCAGCTTCATCCCCGATAGCTATGGCTACACCTTC,CASSFIPDSYGYTF
.,TRBV5-1,TRBJ2-3,.,TGCGCCAGCAGCCGGTCGGGGTACGCTACTGGCACAGATACGCAGTATTTT,CASSRSGYATGTDTQYF
.,TRBV5-1,TRBJ2-5,TRBD1,TGCGCCAGCAGCACAGGACAGGGCGGACAAGAGACCCAGTACTTC,CASSTGQGGQETQYF
few,TRBV5-1,TRBJ2-5,.,TGCGCCAGCAGCTTGGCCGCAGGGTCACAGGAGACCCAGTACTTC,CASSLAAGSQETQYF
few,TRBV9,TRBJ1-1,.,TGTGCCAGCAGCGTAGGACAGATAAACACTGAAGCTTTCTTT,CASSVGQINTEAFF
few,TRBV11-2,TRBJ2-7,.,TGTGCCAGCAGCTTGGCCTACGAGCAGTACTTC,CASSLAYEQYF